The entry below describes one TCR beta chain. CDR3 length: 13 amino acids. Germline V gives CDR1 LGHDT, CDR2 YNNKEL (reference sequence). The V end lost 2 bases, the J end lost 7 bases, and 12 bases lay between the germline ends. These data belong to a study of blood T cell repertoires in COVID-19. Method: immunoSEQ multiplex PCR; TCRdb's copy keeps in-frame clones and lacks some. Of roughly 190,000 clones in the sample, about nine tenths were seen once. This rearrangement joins TRBV3-1 (or the pseudogene TRBV3-2) to TRBJ2-7; TRBD2 might be the D (6 bases). This receptor was taken from a woman aged 18-29 years who had recovered from COVID-19. The sample consisted of PBMCs or T cells enriched from blood (not recorded which). CDR3 protein: CASSQNQGGEQYF. DNA of the CDR3: TGTGCCAGCAGCCAAAATCAGGGAGGAGAGCAGTACTTC.